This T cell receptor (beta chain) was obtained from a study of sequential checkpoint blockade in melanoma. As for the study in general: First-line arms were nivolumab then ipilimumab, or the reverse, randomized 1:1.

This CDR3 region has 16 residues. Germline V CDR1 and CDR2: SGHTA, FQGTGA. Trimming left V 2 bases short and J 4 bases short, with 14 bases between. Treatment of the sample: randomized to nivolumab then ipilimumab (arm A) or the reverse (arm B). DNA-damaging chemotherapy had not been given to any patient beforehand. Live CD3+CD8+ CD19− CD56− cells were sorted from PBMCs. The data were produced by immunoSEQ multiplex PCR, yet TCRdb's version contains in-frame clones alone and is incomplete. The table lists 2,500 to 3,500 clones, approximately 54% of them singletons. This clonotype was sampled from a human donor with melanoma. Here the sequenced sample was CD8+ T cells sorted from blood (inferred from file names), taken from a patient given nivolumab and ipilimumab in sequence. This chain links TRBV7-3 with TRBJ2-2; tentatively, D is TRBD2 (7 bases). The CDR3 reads CASSLFGGGGTGELFF. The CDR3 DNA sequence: TGTGCCAGCAGCTTATTCGGAGGGGGGGGCACCGGGGAGCTGTTTTTT.